This TCR beta chain was identified in a study of shared clonotypes between healthy human individuals. Study outcomes and limitations: Memory subsets generally showed smaller estimated richness than naive subsets did.

Generated by immunoSEQ multiplex PCR, the TCRdb table keeps only in-frame clones and is missing some. The sample lists about 1 million clones; 75% were seen once. A remark on this clone: No antigen is known for it. This CDR3 is also generated by other DNA sequences in the sample.

Germline CDR1 ENHRY, CDR2 SYGVKD. CDR3 length equals 14 residues. Trimming removed 3 bases from V and 0 bases from J, with 6 bases in between. The TCR sequence derives from a man aged 18 to 30 in good health. The specimen was memory CD4+ T cells sorted from blood. Subset of the sample: CD45RA-negative fraction. The chain is built from TRBV10-3 and TRBJ1-3; D unresolved. CDR3 in amino acids: CAISDRDSGNTIYF. CDR3 coding DNA: TGTGCCATCAGTGATAGGGACTCTGGAAACACCATATATTTT.